What follows are 2 T cell receptor beta chains derived from one specimen sequenced in a study of graft-versus-host responses after intestinal transplantation listed by TCRdb under 2021. No antigen has been identified for these receptors. The protocol used for the library was the immunoSEQ multiplex PCR assay. TCRdb holds this immuneACCESS table with in-frame rearrangements only. Some clones are missing; in checked studies, unresolved V genes explain under half, and the rest has no known cause. The sample table records tens of thousands of clones; about 95% of these occur just once. Under 0.3% of the sample belongs to the ten largest clones. The intended sense of this specimen's time point label: cells obtained before transplantation from donor or recipient. The sample here was unstimulated CD8+ T cells sorted from spleen or lymph node cells, taken before transplant. The receptor source for this set is a human donor who was the organ donor for an intestinal transplant.

The chain recombines TRBV6-5 with TRBJ2-1; D is unclear. The CDR3 totals 13 residues. Between the trimmed V and J ends, which lost 0 bases and 6 bases, there was a span of 6 bases. The germline CDR1 and CDR2 sequences are MNHEY and SVGAGI. The DNA for the CDR3 is TGTGCCAGCAGTTACTCGATAATCAATGAGCAGTTCTTC. It yields the protein CASSYSIINEQFF.

The chain joins TRBV7-6 to TRBJ2-3; 14 nucleotides align to TRBD2. The germline V gene has CDR1 SGHVS and CDR2 FNYEAQ. V was pared by 5 bases and J by 7 bases, with 8 bases of the junction left unmatched. This CDR3 is built from 16 residues. CDR3 sequence (DNA): TGTGCCAGCAGCCTTGGACTAGCGGGGGGCCTAAATACGCAGTATTTT. The encoded protein is CASSLGLAGGLNTQYF.